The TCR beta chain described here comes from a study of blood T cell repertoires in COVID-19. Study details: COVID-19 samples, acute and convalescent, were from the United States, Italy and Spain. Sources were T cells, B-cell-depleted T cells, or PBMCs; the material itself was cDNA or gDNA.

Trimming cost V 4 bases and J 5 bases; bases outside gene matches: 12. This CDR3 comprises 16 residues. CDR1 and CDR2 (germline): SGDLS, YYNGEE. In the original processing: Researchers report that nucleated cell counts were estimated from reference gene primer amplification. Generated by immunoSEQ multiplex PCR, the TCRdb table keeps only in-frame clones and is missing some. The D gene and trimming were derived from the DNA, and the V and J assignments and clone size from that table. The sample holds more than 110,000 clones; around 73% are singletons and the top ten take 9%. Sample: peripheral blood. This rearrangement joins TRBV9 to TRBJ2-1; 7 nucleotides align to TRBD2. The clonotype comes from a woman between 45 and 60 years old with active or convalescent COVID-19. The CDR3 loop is CASSPRGGSPNNEQFF. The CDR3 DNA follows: TGTGCCAGCAGCCCACGTGGCGGGAGCCCAAACAATGAGCAGTTCTTC.